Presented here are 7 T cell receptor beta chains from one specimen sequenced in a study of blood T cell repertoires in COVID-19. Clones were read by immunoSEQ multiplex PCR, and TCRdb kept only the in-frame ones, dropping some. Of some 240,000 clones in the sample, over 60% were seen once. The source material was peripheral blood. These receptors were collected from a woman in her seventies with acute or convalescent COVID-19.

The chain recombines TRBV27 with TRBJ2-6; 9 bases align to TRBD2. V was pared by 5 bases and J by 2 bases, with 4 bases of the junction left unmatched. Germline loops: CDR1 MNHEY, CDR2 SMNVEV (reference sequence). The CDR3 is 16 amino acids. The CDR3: CASSRGGGAGANVLTF. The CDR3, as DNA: TGTGCCAGCAGTCGCGGGGGGGGCGCTGGGGCCAACGTCCTGACTTTC.

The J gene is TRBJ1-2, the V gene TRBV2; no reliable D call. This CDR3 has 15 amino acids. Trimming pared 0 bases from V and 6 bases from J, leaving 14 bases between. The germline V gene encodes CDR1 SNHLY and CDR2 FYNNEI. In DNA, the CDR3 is TGTGCCAGCAGTGAAGCTTCAGGAAGTATCAATGGCTACACCTTC. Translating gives CASSEASGSINGYTF.

The CDR3 bases are TGTGCCAGCAGCCGCCCGACATGGTCTAACTATGGCTACACCTTC. Protein product: CASSRPTWSNYGYTF. V is TRBV6-2 or TRBV6-3 and J is TRBJ1-2; no clear D gene. The V gene's germline CDR1 is MNHEY and CDR2 SVGEGT. The CDR3 spans 15 residues. Deletions cut 6 bases from V and 0 bases from J, with 14 bases between.

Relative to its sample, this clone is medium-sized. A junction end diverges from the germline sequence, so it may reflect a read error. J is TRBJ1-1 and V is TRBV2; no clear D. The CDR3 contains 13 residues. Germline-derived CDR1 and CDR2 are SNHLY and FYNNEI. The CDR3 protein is CASGEGENTEAFF. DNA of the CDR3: TGTGCCAGCGGTGAGGGAGAGAACACTGAAGCTTTCTTT.

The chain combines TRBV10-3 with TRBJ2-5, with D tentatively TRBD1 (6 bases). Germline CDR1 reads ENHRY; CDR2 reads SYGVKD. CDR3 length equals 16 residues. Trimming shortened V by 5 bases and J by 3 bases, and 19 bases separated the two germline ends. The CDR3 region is CAISTLRGRGEETQYF. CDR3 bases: TGTGCCATCAGTACCCTTAGGGGCAGGGGTGAAGAGACCCAGTACTTC.

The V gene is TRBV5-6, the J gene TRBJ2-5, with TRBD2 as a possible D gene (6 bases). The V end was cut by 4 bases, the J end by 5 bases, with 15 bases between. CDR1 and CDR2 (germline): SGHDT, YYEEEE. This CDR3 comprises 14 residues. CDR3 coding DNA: TGTGCCAGCAGCATGACTAGGAACGGTGAGACCCAGTACTTC. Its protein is CASSMTRNGETQYF.

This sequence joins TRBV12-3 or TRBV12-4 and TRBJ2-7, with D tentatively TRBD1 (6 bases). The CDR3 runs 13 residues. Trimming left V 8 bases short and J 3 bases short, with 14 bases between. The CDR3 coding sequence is TGTGCCAGCCGTAGCACAGGGAGCTACGAGCAGTACTTC. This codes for CASRSTGSYEQYF.